A single sample gave rise to the 10 T cell receptor beta chains below, sequenced in a study of control samples from healthy donors and cancer patients. Some clones are missing from TCRdb's copy, which holds only in-frame ones; the method was immunoSEQ multiplex PCR. This table holds over 150,000 clones, about 92% found once. Sequencing was carried out using blood. These TCRs come from a man aged 25 to 40 in good health.

The gene calls are TRBV9 and TRBJ2-1; 10 bases map to TRBD2. V was clipped by 6 bases and J by 5 bases; unmatched bases: 5. Germline V gene sequence: CDR1 SGDLS, CDR2 YYNGEE. CDR3 length: 14 amino acids. CDR3 sequence (DNA): TGTGCCAGCAAGGTTGGACTAGCGGACAATGAGCAGTTCTTC. The encoded protein is CASKVGLADNEQFF.

In this sample, this clone turned up a few times. CDR3 nucleotides: TGTGCCAGCAGCCTCGAATTTAAGAGGGGAGGCTACACCTTC. Translation gives CASSLEFKRGGYTF. V and J are TRBV7-3 and TRBJ1-2, with D maybe TRBD1 (5 bases). The V gene lost 5 bases and the J gene lost 8 bases, with 18 bases spanning the gap. Germline V gives CDR1 SGHTA, CDR2 FQGTGA. This CDR3 has 14 amino acids.

DNA of the CDR3: TGTGCCAGCAGCTTATCCCGAGCGGGGGATGAGGAGCAGTACTTC. Amino acid sequence: CASSLSRAGDEEQYF. The chain carries TRBV7-8 and TRBJ2-7, with 8 bases identical to TRBD2. Unmatched junction bases numbered 10, after V lost 2 bases and J lost 7 bases. Germline V lookup: CDR1 SGHVS, CDR2 FQNEAQ. The CDR3 contains 15 residues.

The J gene is TRBJ2-7, the V gene TRBV5-1; D gene ambiguous. Germline V CDR1 and CDR2: SGHRS, YFSETQ. V shed 3 bases and J shed 3 bases, with 7 bases lying between them. The length of the CDR3 is 12 residues. CDR3 DNA: TGCGCCAGCAGCTCTGAATTCTACGAGCAGTACTTC. Protein product: CASSSEFYEQYF.

The J gene is TRBJ1-2, the V gene TRBV7-8; TRBD1 aligns across 7 bases. V gave up 4 bases and J gave up 2 bases; unmatched junction bases: 10. This CDR3 is 16 amino acids long. Per the germline V gene, CDR1 is SGHVS and CDR2 is FQNEAQ. The CDR3 spells CASSSSPGQANYGYTF. The DNA for the CDR3 is TGTGCCAGCAGCTCGAGCCCCGGACAGGCCAACTATGGCTACACCTTC.

The chain couples TRBV28 to TRBJ1-6, with D maybe TRBD1 (6 bases). Germline V lookup: CDR1 MDHEN, CDR2 SYDVKM. The CDR3 runs to 13 residues. V lost 7 bases and J lost 9, with 13 bases in between. The CDR3 nucleotides are TGTGCCAGCAAGATCCCAGGGGCTTCACCCCTCCACTTT. Its protein is CASKIPGASPLHF.

V and J are TRBV7-7 and TRBJ2-5; TRBD2 agrees at 8 bases. With V trimmed by 8 bases and J by 5 bases, 13 bases remained unmatched. The CDR3 is 15 residues long. The germline V gene encodes CDR1 SSHAT and CDR2 FNYEAQ (reference sequence). This chain's CDR3 is CASGASGTRGETQYF. CDR3 DNA: TGTGCCAGCGGGGCCTCCGGGACTAGGGGGGAGACCCAGTACTTC. The full variable domain, its missing parts supplied by reference TRBV7-7 and TRBJ2-5, is GAGVSQSPRYKVTKRGQDVTLRCDPISSHATLYWYQQALGQGPEFLTYFNYEAQPDKSGLPSDRFSAERPEGSISTLTIQRTEQRDSAMYRCASGASGTRGETQYFGPGTRLLVL.

The rearrangement links TRBV28 to TRBJ2-2; D is unresolved. Trimming shortened V by 6 bases and J by 6 bases, and 8 bases separated the two germline ends. The CDR3 contains 12 residues. Germline V gene sequence: CDR1 MDHEN, CDR2 SYDVKM. The CDR3 reads CASSKLPGELFF. The CDR3 coding sequence is TGTGCCAGCAGCAAGCTGCCCGGGGAGCTGTTTTTT.

This chain joins TRBV30 and TRBJ1-6, with 9 bases aligning to TRBD1. This CDR3 has 15 residues. Germline V gives CDR1 GTSNPN, CDR2 SVGIG (reference sequence). The J segment lost 10 bases and the V segment lost 0 bases, leaving 7 bases of the junction unmatched. The CDR3 sequence is CAWSVGRTGASPLHF. CDR3 DNA: TGTGCCTGGAGTGTGGGGAGGACAGGGGCCTCACCCCTCCACTTT.

The rearrangement joins TRBV25-1 to TRBJ1-1; the D is unclear. The CDR3 has 10 residues. Germline lookup yields CDR1 MGHDK and CDR2 SYGVNS. The V end lost 9 bases, the J end lost 1 base, and 3 bases lay between the germline ends. The CDR3 DNA reads as TGTGCCAGTGGGAACACTGAAGCTTTCTTT. It yields the protein CASGNTEAFF.